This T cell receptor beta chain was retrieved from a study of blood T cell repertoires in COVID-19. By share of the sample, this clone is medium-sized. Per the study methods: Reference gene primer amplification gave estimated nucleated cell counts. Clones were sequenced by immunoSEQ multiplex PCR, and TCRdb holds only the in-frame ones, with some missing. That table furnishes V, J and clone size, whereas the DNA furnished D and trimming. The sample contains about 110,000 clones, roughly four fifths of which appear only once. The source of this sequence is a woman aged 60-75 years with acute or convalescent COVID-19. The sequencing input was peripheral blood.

The CDR3 DNA reads TGTGCCAGTGGAAACAGGGGGCTTTACACTGAAGCTTTCTTT. It codes for CASGNRGLYTEAFF. The chain links TRBV19 to TRBJ1-1, with 9 positions matching TRBD1. With 8 bases clipped from V and 3 bases from J, the junction kept 7 bases outside the gene matches. CDR1 and CDR2 (germline): LNHDA, SQIVND (reference sequence). The CDR3 covers 14 residues.